These 30 T cell receptor beta chains were sequenced from one sample in a study of blood T cells in healthy people across ages. Sample-barcoded 5' priming and a J-beta primer mix drove a second PCR of roughly 6 to 12 cycles. A single record per CDR3 protein comes from TCRdb applying MiXCR to the 5' RACE reads. In the table there are roughly 650,000 distinct CDR3 sequences, around 32% of which are singletons. Material for sequencing was blood. These receptors were collected from a woman older than 75 in good health.

A remark on this clonotype: A much larger clone lies one base from this, so it may be a read error. This chain connects TRBV5-5 to TRBJ2-7; a weak D match, TRBD2 (7 bases). Germline lookup yields CDR1 SGHKS and CDR2 YYEKEE (reference sequence). This CDR3 is built from 15 residues. V dropped 7 bases and J dropped 5 bases, with 22 bases sitting between them. CDR3 region: CASGRRGARKDEQYF. The CDR3 DNA follows: TGTGCCAGCGGACGACGGGGGGCAAGAAAAGACGAGCAGTACTTC.

This clonotype was observed at least ten times. The rearrangement links TRBV7-2 to TRBJ2-5, with 10 positions matching TRBD2. Germline CDR1 is SGHTA and CDR2 is FQGNSA. CDR3 length: 17 residues. V shed 0 bases, J shed 1 base, and the junction held 5 bases outside the gene matches. CDR3 loop: CASSLARLAGAQETQYF. CDR3 nucleotides: TGTGCCAGCAGCTTAGCCCGGCTAGCGGGGGCCCAAGAGACCCAGTACTTC.

Many counts were recorded for this clonotype. This rearrangement joins TRBV14 to TRBJ1-2; 8 nucleotides match TRBD1. There are 14 residues in the CDR3. Per the germline V gene, CDR1 is SGHDN and CDR2 is FVKESK. Trimming took 1 base from V and 4 from J; bases not matched to a gene: 2. The CDR3, as DNA: TGTGCCAGCAGCCAAGGGACAGGGCCCTATGGCTACACCTTC. Its translation: CASSQGTGPYGYTF.

In this sample, this clonotype turned up many times. V and J are TRBV7-2 and TRBJ2-3; no reliable D call. The CDR3 has 14 amino acids. Germline V lookup: CDR1 SGHTA, CDR2 FQGNSA. V was clipped by 4 bases and J by 2 bases, with 10 bases between them. The CDR3 reads CASSSIRYTDTQYF. The CDR3 DNA sequence: TGTGCCAGCAGCTCTATAAGATACACAGATACGCAGTATTTT.

About this clonotype itself: It may be a read error: a sequence one base away is much more abundant. The rearrangement links TRBV12-3 or TRBV12-4 to TRBJ2-7; D not resolved. V shed 6 bases and J shed 1 base, with 10 bases lying between them. There are 13 residues in the CDR3. CDR3: CASRLTQSYEQYF. The CDR3 DNA reads as TGTGCCAGCAGGTTAACACAGTCCTACGAGCAGTACTTC.

This clonotype was observed at least ten times. The V call is TRBV25-1, the J call TRBJ2-5; D is unclear. The V and J ends lost 3 bases and 6 bases respectively, with 11 bases between them. Germline V gene data show CDR1 as MGHDK and CDR2 as SYGVNS. The CDR3 extends over 13 amino acids. The CDR3, as DNA: TGTGCCAGCAGTGAGAGTGGGTTCCAGACCCAGTACTTC. This encodes CASSESGFQTQYF. The full variable domain, rest sourced from reference TRBV25-1 and TRBJ2-5, is EADIYQTPRYLVIGTGKKITLECSQTMGHDKMYWYQQDPGMELHLIHYSYGVNSTEKGDLSSESTVSRIRTEHFPLTLESARPSHTSQYLCASSESGFQTQYFGPGTRLLVL.

Only a few counts were recorded for this clonotype. The rearrangement joins TRBV20-1 to TRBJ2-7; TRBD1 is a possible D gene (5 bases). There are 16 residues in the CDR3. Trimming removed 0 bases at V and 1 base at J, with 16 bases between. Germline CDR1 and CDR2: DFQATT and SNEGSKA (reference sequence). The CDR3 loop reads CSARDVRVRESYEQYF. Written as DNA, the CDR3 is TGCAGTGCTAGAGACGTTAGGGTCAGGGAATCCTACGAGCAGTACTTC.

Notes on this clonotype: A much larger clone lies a single base off, so this may be a read error. This chain joins TRBV20-1 and TRBJ2-1, with 8 bases identical to TRBD2. The J call could be wrong; TRBJ2-7 is a better fit for the DNA end. Germline V gives CDR1 DFQATT, CDR2 SNEGSKA (reference sequence). CDR3 length equals 12 residues. CDR3 amino acids: CSAIRTSNEQYF. CDR3 DNA sequence: TGCAGTGCGATAAGGACTAGCAATGAGCAGTACTTC.

As concerns this clonotype: A much bigger clone sits one base away, suggesting this may be a read error. V and J are TRBV7-8 and TRBJ2-5, with TRBD2 identical over 10 bases. The CDR3 spans 17 residues. In germline, CDR1 is SGHVS, CDR2 FQNEAQ. CDR3 region: CGSSLVTSGGALRTQYF. The CDR3 coding sequence is TGTGGCAGCAGCTTAGTCACGAGCGGGGGGGCACTACGGACCCAGTACTTC.

The table lists this clonotype with many counts. The gene calls are TRBV3-1 and TRBJ2-6; D not certain. V was shortened by 0 bases and J by 4 bases, with 13 bases between the two germline ends. This CDR3 has 17 amino acids. The germline gives CDR1 LGHDT, CDR2 YNNKEL (reference sequence). The CDR3 sequence: CASSQDRIGSGANVLTF. In nucleotides, the CDR3 is TGTGCCAGCAGCCAAGATCGGATAGGGTCCGGGGCCAACGTCCTGACTTTC.

This clonotype was observed many times. The genes are TRBV6-5 and TRBJ1-2; D perhaps matches TRBD1 (5 bases). This CDR3 has 12 residues. The V gene's germline CDR1 is MNHEY and CDR2 SVGAGI. With 4 bases removed from V and 10 bases from J, the gap between germline ends came to 13 bases. DNA of the CDR3: TGTGCCAGCAGTTCCCACAGGAATGCCTACACCTTC. Protein sequence: CASSSHRNAYTF.

J is TRBJ2-7 and V is TRBV20-1, with TRBD1 identical over 10 bases. The CDR3 has 15 amino acids. V shed 3 bases and J 5 bases; nucleotides not matched to a gene: 10. Germline-derived CDR1 and CDR2 are DFQATT and SNEGSKA (reference sequence). This CDR3 reads CSASGFGTGDDEQYF. CDR3 nucleotide sequence: TGCAGTGCTAGTGGCTTCGGGACAGGGGATGACGAGCAGTACTTC.

J is TRBJ2-4 and V is TRBV11-2, with 13 bases lining up with TRBD2. The tail of the sequence fits TRBJ2-7 better, so the J call may be wrong. Germline assignment: CDR1 SGHAT and CDR2 FQNNGV. The CDR3 runs 15 residues. The CDR3 nucleotides read TGTGCCAGCAGCTTCAGGACTAGCGGGAGTGGCGAGCAGTACTTC. Translated: CASSFRTSGSGEQYF.

This clonotype has a handful of counts. The chain carries TRBV27 and TRBJ2-1; unclear D gene. V lost 7 bases and J 0 bases, leaving 13 bases between the germline ends. The length of the CDR3 is 15 residues. Per the germline V gene, CDR1 is MNHEY and CDR2 is SMNVEV (reference sequence). In nucleotides, the CDR3 is TGTGCCAGCAAAAGTGCGGAAAGCTCCTACAATGAGCAGTTCTTC. This encodes CASKSAESSYNEQFF.

There are many counts of this clonotype. This chain uses TRBV6-5 with TRBJ2-7; D not resolved. Trimming pared 4 bases from V and 3 bases from J, leaving 13 bases between. Germline CDR1 is MNHEY and CDR2 is SVGAGI. The CDR3 length is 14 residues. The DNA for the CDR3 is TGTGCCAGCAGTTTAGGGCCTAGAAACTACGAGCAGTACTTC. Its translation: CASSLGPRNYEQYF.

Note on this clonotype: The junction departs from germline at one end; a sequencing error may be responsible. The chain links TRBV19 to TRBJ2-7; D unclear. The CDR3 has 14 residues. From germline, CDR1 is LNHDA and CDR2 SQIVND (reference sequence). DNA of the CDR3: TGTGCCAGCCGGCCGGCAGGCAAACTCTACGAGCACTACTTC. Its translation: CASRPAGKLYEHYF. The full variable domain, its missing parts supplied by reference TRBV19 and TRBJ2-7, is DGGITQSPKYLFRKEGQNVTLSCEQNLNHDAMYWYRQDPGQGLRLIYYSQIVNDFQKGDIAEGYSVSREKKESFPLTVTSAQKNPTAFYLCASRPAGKLYEHYFGPGTRLTVT.

This clonotype was found many times. This chain connects TRBV20-1 to TRBJ1-1; a weak D match, TRBD1 (6 bases). The CDR3 runs to 16 residues. Germline lookup yields CDR1 DFQATT and CDR2 SNEGSKA (reference sequence). V dropped 3 bases and J dropped 4 bases, with 21 bases sitting between them. CDR3 protein: CSASRGGRLGATEAFF. The CDR3 region has the DNA TGCAGTGCTAGTCGTGGGGGGCGCTTAGGGGCCACTGAAGCTTTCTTT.

The gene calls are TRBV24-1 and TRBJ2-4; D possibly corresponds to TRBD1 (5 bases). V was clipped by 1 base and J by 13 bases, with 13 bases between them. Per the germline V gene, CDR1 is KGHDR and CDR2 is SFDVKD. The CDR3 runs 13 residues. The CDR3 DNA reads TGTGCCACCAGTGATTTAACCTTTACAGGCCAGTACTTC. It encodes CATSDLTFTGQYF.

This clonotype was detected ten times or more. This rearrangement joins TRBV7-2 to TRBJ1-1; D remains unclear. The CDR3 covers 13 residues. Trimming took 6 bases from V and 0 from J, leaving 8 bases between them. The germline gives CDR1 SGHTA, CDR2 FQGNSA. For the CDR3, the DNA is TGTGCCAGCAGTTTATCAGTGAACACTGAAGCTTTCTTT. Its translation is CASSLSVNTEAFF. The full variable domain, with the rest looked up from reference TRBV7-2 and TRBJ1-1, is GAGVSQSPSNKVTEKGKDVELRCDPISGHTALYWYRQSLGQGLEFLIYFQGNSAPDKSGLPSDRFSAERTGGSVSTLTIQRTQQEDSAVYLCASSLSVNTEAFFGQGTRLTVV.

The rearrangement links TRBV6-6 to TRBJ1-1, with 7 bases fitting TRBD1. The CDR3 loop spans 14 amino acids. V was pared by 6 bases and J by 7 bases, with 11 bases of the junction left unmatched. Germline-derived CDR1 and CDR2 are MNHNY and SVGAGI (reference sequence). CDR3 sequence (DNA): TGTGCCAGCAGGGCCGACAGGGTCGGGATTGAAGCTTTCTTT. This sequence encodes CASRADRVGIEAFF.

This rearrangement joins TRBV28 to TRBJ2-3; D is ambiguous. This CDR3 has 16 amino acids. Trimming shortened V by 10 bases and J by 0 bases, and 20 bases separated the two germline ends. Germline lookup yields CDR1 MDHEN and CDR2 SYDVKM. CDR3 loop: CAILSSYGASTDTQYF. The CDR3 coding sequence is TGTGCCATACTCAGCAGTTACGGCGCAAGCACAGATACGCAGTATTTT.

In its sample, this clonotype was seen many times. This chain connects TRBV3-1 to TRBJ2-7; TRBD1 or TRBD2 may be the D gene (5 bases each). The germline CDR1 and CDR2 sequences are LGHDT and YNNKEL (reference sequence). This CDR3 is 14 amino acids long. With 2 bases removed from V and 6 bases from J, the gap between germline ends came to 14 bases. The CDR3 DNA is TGTGCCAGCAGCCAACTGGAGGCCCAGGGCGAGCAGTACTTC. Protein: CASSQLEAQGEQYF.

This rearrangement joins TRBV30 to TRBJ1-1; a possible D gene is TRBD1 (5 bases). Trimming stripped 5 bases from V and 13 bases from J, with 17 bases between. The CDR3 is 11 residues long. The germline V gene has CDR1 GTSNPN and CDR2 SVGIG (reference sequence). CDR3 in DNA: TGTGCCTGGGAGCCGGGACTCCATGTTTTCTTT. Amino acids: CAWEPGLHVFF. The variable domain in full, completed from reference TRBV30 and TRBJ1-1, reads SQTIHQWPATLVQPVGSPLSLECTVEGTSNPNLYWYRQAAGRGLQLLFYSVGIGQISSEVPQNLSASRPQDRQFILSSKKLLLSDSGFYLCAWEPGLHVFFGQGTRLTVV.

This clonotype showed up many times. The chain employs TRBV28 and TRBJ2-5; D is undetermined. The CDR3 consists of 13 residues. Trimming removed 2 bases from V and 5 bases from J, with 9 bases in between. Looked up from germline, CDR1 is MDHEN and CDR2 is SYDVKM. In DNA, the CDR3 is TGTGCCAGCAGTTTAGGAGCCCCGGAGACCCAGTACTTC. Translation: CASSLGAPETQYF. The full variable domain, rest sourced from reference TRBV28 and TRBJ2-5, is DVKVTQSSRYLVKRTGEKVFLECVQDMDHENMFWYRQDPGLGLRLIYFSYDVKMKEKGDIPEGYSVSREKKERFSLILESASTNQTSMYLCASSLGAPETQYFGPGTRLLVL.

This clonotype was observed at least ten times. This chain connects TRBV20-1 to TRBJ2-1; no definite D call. Germline lookup yields CDR1 DFQATT and CDR2 SNEGSKA (reference sequence). This CDR3 comprises 11 residues. The ends were cut back, 4 bases at V and 8 bases at J, with 9 bases in the middle. CDR3: CSAISAHEQFF. The CDR3 DNA sequence: TGCAGTGCTATCTCCGCCCATGAGCAGTTCTTC.

This clonotype was counted many times. The rearrangement links TRBV7-2 to TRBJ2-5; D unclear. The CDR3 totals 13 residues. With 1 base removed from V and 5 bases from J, the gap between germline ends came to 8 bases. Looked up from germline, CDR1 is SGHTA and CDR2 is FQGNSA. CDR3 sequence (DNA): TGTGCCAGCAGCTTAGGCCCTCCCGAGACCCAGTACTTC. Translated: CASSLGPPETQYF.

The chain links TRBV30 to TRBJ2-3; 10 nucleotides line up with TRBD2. The CDR3 spans 14 residues. Unmatched junction bases numbered 5, after V lost 3 bases and J lost 5 bases. Germline loops: CDR1 GTSNPN, CDR2 SVGIG (reference sequence). The CDR3: CAWRISGGLDTQYF. As DNA, the CDR3 is TGTGCCTGGAGGATTAGCGGGGGGTTAGATACGCAGTATTTT.

In this sample, this clonotype turned up many times. This chain joins TRBV11-2 and TRBJ2-7; D ambiguous. V was cut by 5 bases and J by 4 bases, with 12 bases left in between. The CDR3 has 13 residues. The germline V gene encodes CDR1 SGHAT and CDR2 FQNNGV. The CDR3, as DNA: TGTGCCAGCAGCACGGGTCTTTCTTACGAGCAGTACTTC. It codes for CASSTGLSYEQYF.

Details on this clonotype: One end of the junction varies from germline; a read error may be responsible. The J gene is TRBJ1-6, the V gene TRBV7-3; TRBD1 might be the D (6 bases). Per germline, CDR1 SGHTA and CDR2 FQGTGA. CDR3 size: 13 residues. In DNA form, the CDR3 reads TGTGCCAGCAGTTTAACAGGGCCCTCACCCCTCCACTTT. This codes for CASSLTGPSPLHF.

This clonotype has ten or more counts. V is TRBV2 and J is TRBJ2-7; D not certain. The germline V gene has CDR1 SNHLY and CDR2 FYNNEI. CDR3 length: 12 residues. Trimming left V 7 bases short and J 7 bases short, with 14 bases between. CDR3 coding DNA: TGTGCCAGCAAACCGGTCCGGAATGAGCAGTACTTC. Translated, it gives CASKPVRNEQYF.